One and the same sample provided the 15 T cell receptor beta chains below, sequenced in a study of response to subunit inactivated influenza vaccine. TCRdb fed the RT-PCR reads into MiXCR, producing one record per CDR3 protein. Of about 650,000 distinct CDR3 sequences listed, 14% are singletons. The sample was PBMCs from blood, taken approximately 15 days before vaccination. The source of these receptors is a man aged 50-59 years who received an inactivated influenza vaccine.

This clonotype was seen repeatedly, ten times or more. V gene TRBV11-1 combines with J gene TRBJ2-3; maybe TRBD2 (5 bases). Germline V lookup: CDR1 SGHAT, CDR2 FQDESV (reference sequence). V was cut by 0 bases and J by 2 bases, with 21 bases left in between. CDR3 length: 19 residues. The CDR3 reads CASSLAGGLRGTFTDTQYF. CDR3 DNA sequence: TGTGCCAGCAGCTTAGCCGGAGGCCTTCGAGGAACCTTCACAGATACGCAGTATTTT.

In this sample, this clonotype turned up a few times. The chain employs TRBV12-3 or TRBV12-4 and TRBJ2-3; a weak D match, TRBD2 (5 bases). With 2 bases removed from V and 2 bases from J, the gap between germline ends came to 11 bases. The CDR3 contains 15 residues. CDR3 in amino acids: CASSLPRGLTDTQYF. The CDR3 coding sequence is TGTGCCAGCAGTTTACCCAGAGGGCTCACAGATACGCAGTATTTT.

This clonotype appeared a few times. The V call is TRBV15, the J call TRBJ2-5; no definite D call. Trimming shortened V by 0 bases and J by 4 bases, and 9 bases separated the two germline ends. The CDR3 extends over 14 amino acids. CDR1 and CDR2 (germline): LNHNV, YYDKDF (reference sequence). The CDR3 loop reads CATSRDLGLETQYF. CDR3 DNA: TGTGCCACCAGCAGAGATCTGGGTCTAGAGACCCAGTACTTC.

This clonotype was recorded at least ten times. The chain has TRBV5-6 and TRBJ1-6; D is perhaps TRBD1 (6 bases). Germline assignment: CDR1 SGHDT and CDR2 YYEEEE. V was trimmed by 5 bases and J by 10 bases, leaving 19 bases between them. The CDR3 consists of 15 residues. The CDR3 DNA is TGTGCCAGCAGGGGTACCGGGACATATGGCTCACCCCTCCACTTT. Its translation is CASRGTGTYGSPLHF.

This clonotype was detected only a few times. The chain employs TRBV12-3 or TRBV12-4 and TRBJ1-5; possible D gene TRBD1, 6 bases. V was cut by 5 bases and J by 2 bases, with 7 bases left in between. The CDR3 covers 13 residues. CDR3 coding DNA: TGTGCCAGCAGTAAGGGGGGCAATCAGCCCCAGCATTTT. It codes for CASSKGGNQPQHF.

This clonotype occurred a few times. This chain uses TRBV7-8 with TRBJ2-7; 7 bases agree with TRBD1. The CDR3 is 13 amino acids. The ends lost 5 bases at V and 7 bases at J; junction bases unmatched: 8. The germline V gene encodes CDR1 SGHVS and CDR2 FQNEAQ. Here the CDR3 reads CASSPPTGQEQYF. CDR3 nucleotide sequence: TGTGCCAGCAGCCCACCGACAGGGCAAGAGCAGTACTTC.

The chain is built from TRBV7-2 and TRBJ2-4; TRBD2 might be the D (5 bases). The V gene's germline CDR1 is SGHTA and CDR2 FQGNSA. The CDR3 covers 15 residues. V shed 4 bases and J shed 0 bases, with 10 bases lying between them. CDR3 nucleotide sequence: TGTGCCAGCAGCTACCCGGGGTCAGCCAAAAACATTCAGTACTTC. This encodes CASSYPGSAKNIQYF. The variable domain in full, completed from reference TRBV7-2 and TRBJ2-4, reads GAGVSQSPSNKVTEKGKDVELRCDPISGHTALYWYRQSLGQGLEFLIYFQGNSAPDKSGLPSDRFSAERTGGSVSTLTIQRTQQEDSAVYLCASSYPGSAKNIQYFGAGTRLSVL.

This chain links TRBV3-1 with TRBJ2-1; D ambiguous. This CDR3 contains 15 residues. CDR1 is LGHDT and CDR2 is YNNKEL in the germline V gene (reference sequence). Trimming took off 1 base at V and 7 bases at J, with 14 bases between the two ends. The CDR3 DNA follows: TGTGCCAGCAGCCAAGGAGGCGTAGGGAAGAATGAGCAGTTCTTC. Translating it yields CASSQGGVGKNEQFF.

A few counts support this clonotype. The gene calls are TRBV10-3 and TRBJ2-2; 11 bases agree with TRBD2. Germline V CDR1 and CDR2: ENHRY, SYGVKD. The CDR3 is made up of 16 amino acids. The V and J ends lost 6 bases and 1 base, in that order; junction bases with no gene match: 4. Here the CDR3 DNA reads TGTGCCATCAGACCTACTAGCGGGAGGAACACCGGGGAGCTGTTTTTT. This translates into CAIRPTSGRNTGELFF.

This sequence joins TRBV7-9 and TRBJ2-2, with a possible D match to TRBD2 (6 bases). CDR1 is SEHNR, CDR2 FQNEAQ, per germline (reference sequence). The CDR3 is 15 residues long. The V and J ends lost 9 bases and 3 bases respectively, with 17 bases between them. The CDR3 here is CASGFSGTYTGELFF. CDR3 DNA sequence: TGTGCCAGTGGGTTTAGCGGAACCTACACCGGGGAGCTGTTTTTT. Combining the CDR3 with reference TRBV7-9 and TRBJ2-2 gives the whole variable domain DTGVSQNPRHKITKRGQNVTFRCDPISEHNRLYWYRQTLGQGPEFLTYFQNEAQLEKSRLLSDRFSAERPKGSFSTLEIQRTEQGDSAMYLCASGFSGTYTGELFFGEGSRLTVL.

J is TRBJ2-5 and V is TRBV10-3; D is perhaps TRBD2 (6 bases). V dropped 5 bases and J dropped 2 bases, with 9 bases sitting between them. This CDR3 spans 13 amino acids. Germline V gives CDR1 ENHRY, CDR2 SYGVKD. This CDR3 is CAISWREQETQYF. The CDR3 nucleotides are TGTGCCATCAGTTGGCGGGAACAAGAGACCCAGTACTTC.

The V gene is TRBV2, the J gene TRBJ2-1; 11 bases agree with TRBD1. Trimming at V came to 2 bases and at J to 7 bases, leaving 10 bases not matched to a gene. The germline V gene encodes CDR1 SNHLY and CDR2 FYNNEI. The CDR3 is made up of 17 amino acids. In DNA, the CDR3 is TGTGCCAGCAGTGAACGTTACGGGACAGGGGGTCGGAATGAGCAGTTCTTC. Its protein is CASSERYGTGGRNEQFF.

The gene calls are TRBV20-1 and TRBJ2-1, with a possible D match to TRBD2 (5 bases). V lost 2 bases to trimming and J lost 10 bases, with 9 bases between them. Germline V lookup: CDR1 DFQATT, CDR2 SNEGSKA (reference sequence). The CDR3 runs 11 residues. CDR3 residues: CSARMGAEQFF. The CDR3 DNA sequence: TGCAGTGCTAGAATGGGAGCCGAGCAGTTCTTC.

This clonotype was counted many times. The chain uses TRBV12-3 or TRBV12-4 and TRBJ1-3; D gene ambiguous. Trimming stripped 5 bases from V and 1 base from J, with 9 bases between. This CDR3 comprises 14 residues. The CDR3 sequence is CASSPQISGNTIYF. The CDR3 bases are TGTGCCAGCAGTCCACAGATTTCTGGAAACACCATATATTTT.

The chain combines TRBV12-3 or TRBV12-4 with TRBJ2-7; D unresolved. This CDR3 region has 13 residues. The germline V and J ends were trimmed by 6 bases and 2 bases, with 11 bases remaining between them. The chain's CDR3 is CASSTAVTYEQYF. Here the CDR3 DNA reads TGTGCCAGCAGCACAGCTGTAACCTACGAGCAGTACTTC.